The 19 T cell receptor beta chains below were found in one sample sequenced in a study of blood T cell repertoires in COVID-19. Measured with immunoSEQ multiplex PCR; TCRdb has only the in-frame clones, and not every one. The sample lists about 330,000 clones; more than 70% were seen once. Sequencing used PBMCs or T cells enriched from blood (not recorded which). These receptors came from a woman aged 25 to 39 who had recovered from COVID-19.

This chain uses TRBV11-2 with TRBJ2-5; TRBD2 might be the D (6 bases). Germline V lookup: CDR1 SGHAT, CDR2 FQNNGV. Trimming left V 5 bases short and J 2 bases short, with 15 bases between. This CDR3 has 15 amino acids. The CDR3 region is CASSPNAGGQETQYF. The DNA of the CDR3 is TGTGCCAGCAGCCCAAATGCCGGGGGACAAGAGACCCAGTACTTC.

The gene calls are TRBV6-5 and TRBJ2-7, with D possibly matching TRBD1 (5 bases). V was shortened by 7 bases and J by 5 bases, with 15 bases between the two germline ends. This CDR3 region has 13 residues. The germline gives CDR1 MNHEY, CDR2 SVGAGI. The CDR3 here is CASTPLGVHEQYF. The CDR3 DNA sequence: TGTGCCAGCACGCCGTTAGGGGTCCACGAGCAGTACTTC.

V gene TRBV9 combines with J gene TRBJ1-6; a weak D match, TRBD1 (6 bases). Trimming took 4 bases from V and 7 from J, leaving 12 bases between them. The germline V gene has CDR1 SGDLS and CDR2 YYNGEE. The CDR3 loop spans 14 amino acids. The chain's CDR3 is CASSLDSLNSPLHF. CDR3 DNA sequence: TGTGCCAGCAGCCTGGACAGCCTAAATTCACCCCTCCACTTT.

This chain connects TRBV25-1 to TRBJ2-2; D is possibly TRBD2 (6 bases). The germline V and J ends were trimmed by 6 bases and 2 bases, with 10 bases remaining between them. Germline CDR1 and CDR2: MGHDK and SYGVNS. This CDR3 is 14 amino acids long. The CDR3 region has the DNA TGTGCCAGCAGCGGACTACTTAACACCGGGGAGCTGTTTTTT. This codes for CASSGLLNTGELFF.

This chain connects TRBV29-1 to TRBJ2-7; 7 bases are shared with TRBD1. This CDR3 contains 12 residues. V lost 7 bases, J lost 5 bases, and 8 bases stayed unmatched. In germline, CDR1 is SQVTM, CDR2 ANQGSEA. CDR3 sequence (DNA): TGCAGCGCAGGACAGGTGGGGGACGAGCAGTACTTC. Protein product: CSAGQVGDEQYF.

The J gene is TRBJ1-2, the V gene TRBV12-3 or TRBV12-4; TRBD1 aligns across 8 bases. V was pared by 6 bases and J by 8 bases, with 5 bases of the junction left unmatched. This CDR3 is 12 amino acids long. For the CDR3, the DNA is TGTGCCAGCAGCCGGACAGGGTCCGGCTACACCTTC. This gives the protein CASSRTGSGYTF.

The rearrangement links TRBV11-1 to TRBJ1-3; weak D call: TRBD1 (6 bases). The germline gives CDR1 SGHAT, CDR2 FQDESV (reference sequence). The germline V and J ends were trimmed by 4 bases and 2 bases, with 12 bases remaining between them. This CDR3 is 15 amino acids long. The CDR3 protein is CASSWGQSTGNTIYF. The CDR3 bases are TGTGCCAGCAGCTGGGGGCAGTCCACTGGAAACACCATATATTTT.

For the CDR3, the DNA is TGTGCCAGTAGTGGTACGTATAGTACAGGGGGATATTCACCCCTCCACTTT. Its translation is CASSGTYSTGGYSPLHF. The chain carries TRBV9 and TRBJ1-6; 8 bases agree with TRBD1. The CDR3 has 17 amino acids. The V and J ends lost 8 bases and 8 bases, in that order; junction bases with no gene match: 18. The germline V gene has CDR1 SGDLS and CDR2 YYNGEE.

The chain joins TRBV5-6 to TRBJ2-2; D is perhaps TRBD2 (6 bases). The CDR3 contains 13 residues. Deletions cut 6 bases from V and 5 bases from J, with 11 bases between. Germline values: CDR1 SGHDT, CDR2 YYEEEE. CDR3 region: CASTPGRTGELFF. The CDR3 region has the DNA TGTGCCAGCACCCCGGGGAGGACCGGGGAGCTGTTTTTT. Filled out from reference TRBV5-6 and TRBJ2-2, the complete variable domain reads DAGVTQSPTHLIKTRGQQVTLRCSPKSGHDTVSWYQQALGQGPQFIFQYYEEEERQRGNFPDRFSGHQFPNYSSELNVNALLLGDSALYLCASTPGRTGELFFGEGSRLTVL.

The V gene is TRBV6-6, the J gene TRBJ1-2; 11 bases are shared with TRBD1. The length of the CDR3 is 13 residues. In germline, CDR1 is MNHNY, CDR2 SVGAGI (reference sequence). Trimming removed 5 bases from V and 9 bases from J; junction bases left unmatched: 5. The CDR3 DNA sequence: TGTGCCAGCAGTGGGACAGGGGGAAATAGCTACACCTTC. Its translation is CASSGTGGNSYTF.

The V gene is TRBV5-1, the J gene TRBJ2-6; the D gene is possibly TRBD2 (5 bases). Trimming removed 6 bases at V and 2 bases at J, with 15 bases between. The CDR3 is 16 residues long. CDR1 SGHRS and CDR2 YFSETQ come from the germline V gene. This CDR3 is CASTPTRGTGANVLTF. CDR3 coding DNA: TGCGCCAGCACCCCCACGCGAGGGACTGGGGCCAACGTCCTGACTTTC. Variable domain in full (rest from reference TRBV5-1 and TRBJ2-6): KAGVTQTPRYLIKTRGQQVTLSCSPISGHRSVSWYQQTPGQGLQFLFEYFSETQRNKGNFPGRFSGRQFSNSRSEMNVSTLELGDSALYLCASTPTRGTGANVLTFGAGSRLTVL.

The V and J genes are TRBV2 and TRBJ2-7; 10 nucleotides line up with TRBD1. The V segment lost 6 bases and the J segment 4 bases; nucleotides outside the gene matches: 6. Per germline, CDR1 SNHLY and CDR2 FYNNEI. This CDR3 contains 14 residues. The CDR3 protein is CASRGDRGQYEQYF. In DNA form, the CDR3 reads TGTGCCAGCAGGGGGGACAGGGGCCAGTACGAGCAGTACTTC.

CDR3 residues: CASSLATYTGELFF. The CDR3 DNA sequence: TGTGCCAGCAGTTTAGCCACATACACCGGGGAGCTGTTTTTT. V and J are TRBV28 and TRBJ2-2, with no clear D. CDR1 and CDR2 (germline): MDHEN, SYDVKM. The CDR3 covers 14 residues. The germline V and J ends were trimmed by 2 bases and 3 bases, with 7 bases remaining between them.

This CDR3 is CASSQGLSFSTDTQYF. CDR3 nucleotides: TGTGCCAGCAGCCAAGGACTATCCTTTAGCACAGATACGCAGTATTTT. The gene calls are TRBV14 and TRBJ2-3; D may be TRBD2 (5 bases). The germline V gene has CDR1 SGHDN and CDR2 FVKESK. This CDR3 comprises 16 residues. The V end was cut by 1 base, the J end by 0 bases, with 11 bases between.

This chain uses TRBV27 with TRBJ2-3; D not resolved. V was shortened by 4 bases and J by 0 bases, with 8 bases between the two germline ends. The CDR3 consists of 14 residues. Germline loops: CDR1 MNHEY, CDR2 SMNVEV (reference sequence). In DNA form, the CDR3 reads TGTGCCAGCAGTTACCGAACTAGCACAGATACGCAGTATTTT. Translating gives CASSYRTSTDTQYF.

The chain employs TRBV5-1 and TRBJ1-1; maybe TRBD1 (5 bases). This CDR3 comprises 15 residues. The ends were cut back, 0 bases at V and 1 base at J, with 10 bases in the middle. CDR1 is SGHRS and CDR2 is YFSETQ in the germline V gene. CDR3 DNA sequence: TGCGCCAGCAGCTTGGGAACTGACAGGAACACTGAAGCTTTCTTT. Translating it yields CASSLGTDRNTEAFF.

V gene TRBV2 combines with J gene TRBJ2-4; D is unresolved. CDR3 length equals 12 residues. Deletions cut 6 bases from V and 6 bases from J, with 9 bases between. Germline V gives CDR1 SNHLY, CDR2 FYNNEI. The DNA for the CDR3 is TGTGCCAGCAGCCTCGAACTAAACATTCAGTACTTC. Its translation: CASSLELNIQYF.

This clone was seen only once. The chain uses TRBV6-5 and TRBJ2-5, with 8 positions matching TRBD1. There are 16 residues in the CDR3. The V gene's germline CDR1 is MNHEY and CDR2 SVGAGI. The ends lost 2 bases at V and 2 bases at J; junction bases unmatched: 7. The CDR3 region has the DNA TGTGCCAGCAGTTACACTCAGGGGGCACAGCAAGAGACCCAGTACTTC. Translating it yields CASSYTQGAQQETQYF.

The chain uses TRBV2 and TRBJ1-3; a weak D match, TRBD1 (5 bases). The germline V gene encodes CDR1 SNHLY and CDR2 FYNNEI. Trimming removed 5 bases from V and 0 bases from J, with 11 bases in between. This CDR3 contains 15 residues. CDR3 sequence reads: CASSNQDSSGNTIYF. CDR3 nucleotide sequence: TGTGCCAGCAGTAATCAAGACAGCTCTGGAAACACCATATATTTT.